Listed below are T cell receptor beta chains from one sample, sequenced in a study of T cell changes during pregnancy in multiple sclerosis. The method was immunoSEQ multiplex PCR; TCRdb's version includes in-frame clones alone and lacks a portion of them. This sample has roughly 46,000 clones; 90% to 95% occur once, and the top ten carry about 4.5%. Source: CD8+ T cells from peripheral blood mononuclear cells, taken in the first trimester of pregnancy. Receptors originate from a female donor with multiple sclerosis, enrolled in a pregnancy study. The CDR3 runs from the conserved cysteine through the conserved F or W. The D gene is left open where the match is weak. Expanded clones get a size class; other rows say once, few or many, or leave the size out.

>TRBV27|.|TRBJ1-2|14|.
CASSLTVTNYGYTF
TGTGCCAGCAGTTTAACTGTTACTAACTATGGCTACACCTTC
>TRBV27|TRBD2|TRBJ2-1|14|.
CASSFGTTNNEQFF
TGTGCCAGCAGTTTCGGGACTACCAACAATGAGCAGTTCTTC
>TRBV27|.|TRBJ2-2|15|.
CASSLGTPNTGELFF
TGTGCCAGCAGTCTCGGGACACCGAACACCGGGGAGCTGTTTTTT
>TRBV4-3|TRBD1|TRBJ1-5|14|.
CASSQYRGLQPQHF
TGCGCCAGCAGCCAGTACAGGGGGCTTCAGCCCCAGCATTTT
>TRBV2|TRBD1|TRBJ1-5|18|.
CASSASTSEGAGNQPQHF
TGTGCCAGCAGCGCCTCGACCTCCGAGGGGGCCGGCAATCAGCCCCAGCATTTT
>TRBV29-1|TRBD2|TRBJ2-3|15|once
CSVGLAGGNTDTQYF
TGCAGCGTGGGACTAGCGGGGGGGAACACAGATACGCAGTATTTT
>TRBV10-3|TRBD1|TRBJ2-7|12|.
CATQGVPYEQYF
TGTGCCACCCAGGGGGTTCCCTACGAGCAGTACTTC
>TRBV7-9|.|TRBJ1-1|18|.
CASSSYRPPGVFVTEAFF
TGTGCCAGCAGCTCATACCGGCCACCAGGGGTTTTTGTCACTGAAGCTTTCTTT
>TRBV4-1|TRBD1|TRBJ2-7|13|.
CASSQRQGLEQYF
TGCGCCAGCAGTCAGAGACAGGGCTTGGAGCAGTACTTC
>TRBV14|.|TRBJ2-1|15|.
CASSQVGQGVNEQFF
TGTGCCAGCAGCCAAGTCGGTCAGGGCGTGAATGAGCAGTTCTTC
>TRBV27|TRBD2|TRBJ2-1|14|.
CASSFLSGRNEQFF
TGTGCCAGCAGTTTCCTTAGCGGGAGGAATGAGCAGTTCTTC
>TRBV5-1|TRBD2|TRBJ2-1|16|.
CASRYAGGEGPDEQFF
TGCGCCAGCAGGTACGCCGGAGGGGAGGGCCCCGATGAGCAGTTCTTC
>TRBV2|.|TRBJ1-4|11|once
CASSGGEKLFF
TGTGCCAGCAGTGGCGGCGAAAAACTGTTTTTT
>TRBV15|.|TRBJ1-4|15|.
CATSGPGATNEKLFF
TGTGCCACCAGCGGACCGGGGGCAACTAATGAAAAACTGTTTTTT
>TRBV9|TRBD2|TRBJ2-3|16|.
CASSASGGGNTDTQYF
TGTGCCAGCAGCGCCTCGGGGGGGGGCAACACAGATACGCAGTATTTT
>TRBV7-9|TRBD1|TRBJ2-7|15|.
CASSFSGTGGNEQYF
TGTGCCAGCAGCTTTTCCGGGACAGGGGGAAACGAGCAGTACTTC
>TRBV27|.|TRBJ2-7|15|.
CASSPQQGFSYEQYF
TGTGCCAGCAGTCCCCAACAGGGCTTCTCCTACGAGCAGTACTTC
>TRBV7-6|.|TRBJ1-1|14|.
CASSLSLGNTEAFF
TGTGCCAGCAGCTTAAGTCTCGGGAACACTGAAGCTTTCTTT
>TRBV2|.|TRBJ2-3|11|.
CASRIEYTQYF
TGTGCCAGCAGGATAGAGTATACGCAGTATTTT
>TRBV7-9|.|TRBJ2-1|13|.
CASSLLSGNEQFF
TGTGCCAGCAGCTTACTAAGCGGGAATGAGCAGTTCTTC
>TRBV7-3|.|TRBJ1-3|17|.
CASSSRDSGGSGNTIYF
TGTGCCAGCAGCTCCCGGGACTCCGGCGGCTCTGGAAACACCATATATTTT
>TRBV9|TRBD1|TRBJ1-1|13|.
CASGGQGFTEAFF
TGTGCCAGCGGAGGACAGGGCTTCACTGAAGCTTTCTTT
>TRBV2|.|TRBJ2-2|14|.
CASDLREGAGELFF
TGTGCCAGCGATTTGAGGGAGGGGGCCGGGGAGCTGTTTTTT
>TRBV4-3|.|TRBJ1-3|15|.
CASSQDLTAGNTIYF
TGCGCCAGCAGCCAGGACCTGACAGCTGGAAACACCATATATTTT
>TRBV28|TRBD1|TRBJ2-5|15|once
CASSLKARGQETQYF
TGTGCCAGCAGTTTAAAGGCCAGGGGGCAAGAGACCCAGTACTTC
>TRBV27|.|TRBJ2-7|14|.
CASSLSRSGDEQYF
TGTGCCAGCAGTTTATCGCGGTCTGGCGACGAGCAGTACTTC
>TRBV9|TRBD1|TRBJ2-7|12|.
CASSPTGLEQYF
TGTGCCAGCAGCCCGACAGGGCTCGAGCAGTACTTC
>TRBV20-1|.|TRBJ1-1|11|.
CSARMTLEAFF
TGCAGTGCTAGAATGACTCTTGAAGCTTTCTTT
>TRBV4-1|TRBD2|TRBJ2-5|16|.
CASSPPSGGEQETQYF
TGCGCCAGCAGCCCCCCTAGCGGGGGCGAACAAGAGACCCAGTACTTC
>TRBV9|TRBD2|TRBJ2-7|16|.
CASSSTPGGTFYEQYF
TGTGCCAGCAGCTCAACTCCGGGGGGTACCTTCTACGAGCAGTACTTC
>TRBV5-4|.|TRBJ1-1|14|.
CASSLGSGGTEAFF
TGTGCCAGCAGCTTGGGGTCGGGGGGGACTGAAGCTTTCTTT
>TRBV5-1|.|TRBJ2-1|14|.
CASSLTGGVDEQFF
TGCGCCAGCAGCTTGACAGGTGGAGTGGATGAGCAGTTCTTC
>TRBV27|.|TRBJ1-2|11|few
CASSPNYGYTF
TGTGCCAGCAGTCCGAACTATGGCTACACCTTC
>TRBV6-6|.|TRBJ1-2|11|.
CASSRGEGYTF
TGTGCCAGCAGTCGGGGGGAAGGCTACACCTTC
>TRBV5-1|.|TRBJ2-1|16|.
CASRGFLSGVGNEQFF
TGCGCCAGCAGGGGGTTTCTTTCGGGAGTGGGGAATGAGCAGTTCTTC
>TRBV11-1|TRBD1|TRBJ2-7|14|.
CASSLADREYEQYF
TGTGCCAGCAGCTTAGCCGACAGGGAGTACGAGCAGTACTTC
>TRBV27|.|TRBJ1-5|14|.
CASSSTRSNQPQHF
TGTGCCAGCAGTTCGACAAGGAGCAATCAGCCCCAGCATTTT
>TRBV7-6|TRBD2|TRBJ2-7|14|.
CASSSRGGLHEQYF
TGTGCCAGCAGCTCGCGGGGGGGCCTCCACGAGCAGTACTTC
>TRBV21-1|.|TRBJ1-3|15|.
CASSITQGAGNTIYF
TGTGCCAGCAGCATTACTCAGGGGGCTGGAAACACCATATATTTT
>TRBV9|.|TRBJ2-3|16|.
CASSVDPTVSTDTQYF
TGTGCCAGCAGCGTCGACCCGACAGTTAGCACAGATACGCAGTATTTT
>TRBV19|TRBD1|TRBJ2-3|16|.
CASSSPGQGATDTQYF
TGTGCCAGTAGTAGCCCGGGACAGGGGGCCACAGATACGCAGTATTTT
>TRBV9|TRBD1|TRBJ1-6|16|.
CASSVGTGSYNSPLHF
TGTGCCAGCAGCGTTGGGACAGGGTCCTATAATTCACCCCTCCACTTT
>TRBV12-2|.|TRBJ1-3|15|.
CASRWDREGRNTIYF
TGTGCAAGTCGCTGGGACAGGGAAGGGAGAAACACCATATATTTT
>TRBV15|TRBD2|TRBJ2-1|17|once
CATSRDRTSGGDNEQFF
TGTGCCACCAGCAGAGATAGGACTAGCGGGGGGGACAATGAGCAGTTCTTC
>TRBV4-1|TRBD1|TRBJ2-7|14|.
CASRFDRGAYEQYF
TGCGCCAGCAGATTCGACAGGGGGGCCTACGAGCAGTACTTC
>TRBV11-3|.|TRBJ2-1|14|.
CASSPAGSYNEQFF
TGTGCCAGCAGCCCGGCGGGTTCCTACAATGAGCAGTTCTTC
>TRBV7-2|.|TRBJ1-6|14|.
CASSLTSYNSPLHF
TGTGCCAGCAGCTTAACAAGTTATAATTCACCCCTCCACTTT
>TRBV6-1|.|TRBJ2-7|15|once
CASTPLRTALDEQYF
TGTGCCAGCACCCCACTGCGGACAGCGCTCGACGAGCAGTACTTC
>TRBV7-6|TRBD2|TRBJ2-2|16|.
CASSLDSGRFLGELFF
TGTGCCAGCAGCTTAGATAGCGGGAGGTTTCTCGGGGAGCTGTTTTTT
>TRBV7-8|.|TRBJ2-1|15|.
CASSPPGTSNHEQFF
TGTGCCAGCAGCCCCCCCGGGACTTCAAACCATGAGCAGTTCTTC
>TRBV5-8|TRBD1|TRBJ1-2|12|.
CASSIPGQGYTF
TGTGCCAGCAGCATACCGGGACAGGGATACACCTTC
>TRBV18|.|TRBJ2-7|14|.
CASSPAGKADEQYF
TGTGCCAGCTCACCAGCGGGAAAAGCGGACGAGCAGTACTTC
>TRBV7-9|.|TRBJ1-5|14|.
CASSSTGFGQPQHF
TGTGCCAGCAGCTCTACAGGGTTTGGTCAGCCCCAGCATTTT
>TRBV6-5|.|TRBJ1-1|13|.
CASSYPGRAEAFF
TGTGCCAGCAGTTACCCAGGGAGGGCTGAAGCTTTCTTT